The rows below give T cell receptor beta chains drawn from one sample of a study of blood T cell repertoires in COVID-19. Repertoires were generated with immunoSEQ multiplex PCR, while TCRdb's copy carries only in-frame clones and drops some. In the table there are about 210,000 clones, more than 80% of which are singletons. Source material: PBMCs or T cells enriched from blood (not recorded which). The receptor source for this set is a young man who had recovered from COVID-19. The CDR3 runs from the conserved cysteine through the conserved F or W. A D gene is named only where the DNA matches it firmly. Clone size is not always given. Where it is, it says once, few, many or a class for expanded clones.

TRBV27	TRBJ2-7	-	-	TGTGCCAGCAGTTTAGCCGAACACTACGAGCAGTACTTC	CASSLAEHYEQYF
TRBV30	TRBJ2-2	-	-	TGTGCCTGGGGGGGAGCCGGGGAGCTGTTTTTT	CAWGGAGELFF
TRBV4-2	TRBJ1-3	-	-	TGTGCCAGCAGCCAAGATCCGCGGCCCATAGTCTCTGGAAACACCATATATTTT	CASSQDPRPIVSGNTIYF
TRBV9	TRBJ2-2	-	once	TGTGCCAGCAGCGTAGAAAGCGCCGGGGAGCTGTTTTTT	CASSVESAGELFF
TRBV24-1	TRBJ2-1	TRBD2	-	TGTGCCACTGAGCGGGGGTCCTACAATGAGCAGTTCTTC	CATERGSYNEQFF
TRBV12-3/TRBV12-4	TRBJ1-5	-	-	TGTGCCAGCACCTGGGGGGAATATCAGCCCCAGCATTTT	CASTWGEYQPQHF
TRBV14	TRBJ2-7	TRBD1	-	TGTGCCAGCAGCCAAGAGACAGGGGAGAGCTCCTACGAGCAGTACTTC	CASSQETGESSYEQYF
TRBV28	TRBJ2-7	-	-	TGTGCCAGCCAGGACATGCGGTCCTACGAGCAGTACTTC	CASQDMRSYEQYF
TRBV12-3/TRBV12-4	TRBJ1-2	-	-	TGTGCCAGCCGGGGGGGCTATGGCTACACCTTC	CASRGGYGYTF
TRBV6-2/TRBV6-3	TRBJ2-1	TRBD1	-	TGTGCCAGCAGTTATGGGACAGGGGTTTATGGTGAGCAGTTCTTC	CASSYGTGVYGEQFF
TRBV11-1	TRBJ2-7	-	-	TGTGCCAGCAGCTGGATGGGGGAGGACGAGCAGTACTTC	CASSWMGEDEQYF
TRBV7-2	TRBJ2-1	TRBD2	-	TGTGCCAGCAGCCCCCTCGCAGCGGGAGCCTACAATGAGCAGTTCTTC	CASSPLAAGAYNEQFF
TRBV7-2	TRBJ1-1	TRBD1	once	TGTGCCAGCAGCTTTGACAGGGGGACTGAAGCTTTCTTT	CASSFDRGTEAFF
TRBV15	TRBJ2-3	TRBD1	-	TGTGCCACCAGCAGAGATCGACAGGGAGCCTCAGATACGCAGTATTTT	CATSRDRQGASDTQYF
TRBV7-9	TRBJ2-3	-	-	TGTGCCAGCAGCCCCGCGCGGGGCCTACGCACAGATACGCAGTATTTT	CASSPARGLRTDTQYF
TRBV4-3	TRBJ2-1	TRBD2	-	TGCGCCAGCAGCCAACACCTGGGACTAGCGGGGAACAATGAGCAGTTCTTC	CASSQHLGLAGNNEQFF
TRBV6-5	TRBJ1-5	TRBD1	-	TGTGCCAGCAGCCTCAGACAGGGGCACAATCAGCCCCAGCATTTT	CASSLRQGHNQPQHF
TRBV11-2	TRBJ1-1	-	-	TGTGCCAGCAGCCAGAGACAGGTCCTCACTGAAGCTTTCTTT	CASSQRQVLTEAFF
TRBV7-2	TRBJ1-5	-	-	TGTGCCAGCAGATTAAGGGAGGGAGAACAGCCCCAGCATTTT	CASRLREGEQPQHF
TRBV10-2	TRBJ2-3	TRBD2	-	TGCGCCACCAGTGAGTCGGGGGGACTATTTGCAGATACGCAGTATTTT	CATSESGGLFADTQYF
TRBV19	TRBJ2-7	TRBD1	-	TGTGCCAGTAGTATGGCAGGGGGCAACGAGCAGTACTTC	CASSMAGGNEQYF
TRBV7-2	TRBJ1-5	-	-	TGTGCCAGCAGCTTAGATGGGGGCCGCAATCAGCCCCAGCATTTT	CASSLDGGRNQPQHF
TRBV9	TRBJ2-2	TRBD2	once	TGTGCCAGCACTCCCGGGACTAGCATAACCGGGGAGCTGTTTTTT	CASTPGTSITGELFF
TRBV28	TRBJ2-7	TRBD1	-	TGTGCCAGCAGACGGGGACAGGTTGCCTACGAGCAGTACTTC	CASRRGQVAYEQYF
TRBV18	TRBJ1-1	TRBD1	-	TGTGCCAGCTCACCGGACAGGGAAACTGAAGCTTTCTTT	CASSPDRETEAFF
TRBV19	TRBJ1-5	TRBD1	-	TGTGCCAGTAGGCAAACCACAGGGGGATATCAGCCCCAGCATTTT	CASRQTTGGYQPQHF
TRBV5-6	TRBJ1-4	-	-	TGTGCCAGCAGTCCCGGGTCCCCAACTAATGAAAAACTGTTTTTT	CASSPGSPTNEKLFF
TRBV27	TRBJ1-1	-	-	TGTGCCAGCAGTTTGGGCGGGCACACTGAAGCTTTCTTT	CASSLGGHTEAFF
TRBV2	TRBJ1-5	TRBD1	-	TGTGCCAGCAGCCCCGGGACAGGGCCGCACAATCAGCCCCAGCATTTT	CASSPGTGPHNQPQHF
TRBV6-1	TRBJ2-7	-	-	TGTGCCAGCAGTGAAGTCGGTTTTACCTACGAGCAGTACTTC	CASSEVGFTYEQYF
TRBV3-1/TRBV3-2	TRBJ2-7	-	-	TGTGCCAGCAGCCAAGACCTTCCGGGTTCCTACGAGCAGTACTTC	CASSQDLPGSYEQYF
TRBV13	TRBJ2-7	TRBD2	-	TGTGCCAGCAGCTTAGGCTGGGGCGCGACTAGCGGGAAAACCTACGAGCAGTACTTC	CASSLGWGATSGKTYEQYF
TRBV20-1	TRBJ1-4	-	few	TGCAGTGCTAGTAAGGGTTGGGGCGAGAATGAAAAACTGTTTTTT	CSASKGWGENEKLFF
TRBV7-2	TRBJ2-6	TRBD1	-	TGTGCCAGCAGCTCAGGACAGGGATTCTCTGGGGCCAACGTCCTGACTTTC	CASSSGQGFSGANVLTF
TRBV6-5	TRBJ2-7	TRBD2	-	TGTGCCAGCAGTTACCTAGCGGGAGGTCCATACGAGCAGTACTTC	CASSYLAGGPYEQYF
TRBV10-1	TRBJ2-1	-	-	TGCGCCAGCAGTGAGCCCCCTACCTACAATGAGCAGTTCTTC	CASSEPPTYNEQFF
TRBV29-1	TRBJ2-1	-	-	TGCAGCGTTGAACCCAACCGGGGGAATGAGCAGTTCTTC	CSVEPNRGNEQFF